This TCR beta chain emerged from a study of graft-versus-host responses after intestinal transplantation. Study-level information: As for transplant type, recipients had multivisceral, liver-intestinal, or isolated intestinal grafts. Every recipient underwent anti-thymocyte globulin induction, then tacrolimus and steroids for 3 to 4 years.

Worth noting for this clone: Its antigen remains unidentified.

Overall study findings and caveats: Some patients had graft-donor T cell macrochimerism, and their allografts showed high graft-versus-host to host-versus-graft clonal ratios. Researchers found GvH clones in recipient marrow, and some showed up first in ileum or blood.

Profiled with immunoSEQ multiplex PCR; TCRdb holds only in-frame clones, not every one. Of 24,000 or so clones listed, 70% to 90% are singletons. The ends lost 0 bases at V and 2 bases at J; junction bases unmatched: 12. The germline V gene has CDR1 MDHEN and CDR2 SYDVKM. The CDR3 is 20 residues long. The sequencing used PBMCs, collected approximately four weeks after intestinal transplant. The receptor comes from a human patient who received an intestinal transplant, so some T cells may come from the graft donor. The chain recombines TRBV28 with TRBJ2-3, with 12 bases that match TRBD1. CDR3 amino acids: CASSLCILGQGAKFTDTQYF. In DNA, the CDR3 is TGTGCCAGCAGTTTATGCATCTTGGGACAGGGGGCTAAATTCACAGATACGCAGTATTTT. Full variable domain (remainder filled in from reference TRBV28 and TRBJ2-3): DVKVTQSSRYLVKRTGEKVFLECVQDMDHENMFWYRQDPGLGLRLIYFSYDVKMKEKGDIPEGYSVSREKKERFSLILESASTNQTSMYLCASSLCILGQGAKFTDTQYFGPGTRLTVL.